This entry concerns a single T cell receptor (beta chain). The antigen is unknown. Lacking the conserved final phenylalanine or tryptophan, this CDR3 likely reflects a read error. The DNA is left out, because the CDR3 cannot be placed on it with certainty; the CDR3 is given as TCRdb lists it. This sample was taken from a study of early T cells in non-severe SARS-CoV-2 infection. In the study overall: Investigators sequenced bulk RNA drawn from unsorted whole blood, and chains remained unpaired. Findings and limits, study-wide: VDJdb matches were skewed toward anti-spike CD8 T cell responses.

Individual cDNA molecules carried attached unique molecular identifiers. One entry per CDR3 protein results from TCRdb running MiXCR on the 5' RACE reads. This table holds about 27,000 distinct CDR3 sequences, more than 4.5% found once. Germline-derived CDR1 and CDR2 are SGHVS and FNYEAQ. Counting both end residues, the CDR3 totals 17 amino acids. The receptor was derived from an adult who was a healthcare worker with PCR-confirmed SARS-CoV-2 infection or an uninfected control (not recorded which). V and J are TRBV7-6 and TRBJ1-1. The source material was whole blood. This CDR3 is CASSSGAGEPKNTEAFL.